Here is one T cell receptor (beta chain) with its context. Authors' data handling: From reference gene primer amplification, estimates of nucleated cell counts were derived. Measured with immunoSEQ multiplex PCR; TCRdb has only the in-frame clones, and not every one. V, J and clone size are those of that table, while D and trimming were read from the DNA. The data contain under 150,000 clones, 82% of them singletons. Germline V CDR1 and CDR2: MNHNS, SASEGT. V lost 2 bases and J lost 2, with 10 bases in between. The CDR3 has 14 residues. The sample belongs to a study of blood T cell repertoires in COVID-19. Looking at the study overall: COVID-19 samples from acute and convalescent phases originated in the United States, Italy and Spain. Sample material is recorded as cDNA or gDNA derived from T cells, B-cell-depleted T cells, or PBMCs.

V gene TRBV6-1 combines with J gene TRBJ2-7, with D tentatively TRBD1 (5 bases). Source material: peripheral blood. This sequence originates from a man between 65 and 85 years old with active or convalescent COVID-19. The CDR3 nucleotides read TGTGCCAGCAGTGAATGGGGCCCGACCTACGAGCAGTACTTC. Amino acid sequence: CASSEWGPTYEQYF.